This T cell receptor (beta chain) came from a study of T cells in Graves' hyperthyroidism and ophthalmopathy. CDR3 length equals 17 residues. The V end was cut by 2 bases, the J end by 0 bases, with 13 bases between. Germline V lookup: CDR1 SGHTA, CDR2 FQGNSA. This clonotype was observed at least ten times. Amplified regions were TCR beta CDR3 sequences from RNA transcripts. First-round RT-PCR with HTBI primers amplified the TCR CDR3 region. Via MiXCR, TCRdb re-called the multiplex PCR reads, giving one row per CDR3 protein. Seen here are 300,000 to 350,000 distinct CDR3 sequences, 15% to 20% observed once, and the top ten hold roughly a sixth.

The TCR comes from a woman aged 40 to 50 with Graves' ophthalmopathy. The sequencing sample was made of blood. This sequence joins TRBV7-2 and TRBJ2-2; no clear D. CDR3 nucleotides: TGTGCCAGCAGCTTAACTTGGTTCCTCGCGAACACCGGGGAGCTGTTTTTT. Its protein product is CASSLTWFLANTGELFF.